In this sample, the clone carrying this T cell receptor (beta chain) turned up a few times. The record originates from a study of T-cell reconstitution after alpha-beta-depleted transplantation in children. Researchers prepared the TCRbeta library using unique molecular identifiers, the study reports. TCRdb itself ran the PCR reads through MiXCR, one entry per CDR3 protein. The table has fewer than 750,000 distinct CDR3 sequences, around 27% seen once; the top ten hold 30% to 45%. This CDR3 region has 13 residues. V gave up 0 bases and J gave up 3 bases, with 6 bases separating them. The J gene is TRBJ2-7, the V gene TRBV12-3 or TRBV12-4, with D uncertain. This clonotype was sampled from a boy younger than two with Wiskott-Aldrich syndrome, due to receive a stem cell transplant. The sample here was PBMCs, taken before TCRalphabeta/CD19-depleted stem cell transplant. The DNA for the CDR3 is TGTGCCAGCAGTTTAGCGGACGGCTACGAGCAGTACTTC. It specifies CASSLADGYEQYF.